A selection of T cell receptor beta chains follows, all from one sample in a study of Graves' ophthalmopathy and Graves' hyperthyroidism. TCRdb re-analysed the multiplex PCR reads in MiXCR, keeping a single row per CDR3 protein. Found here are around 1.1 million distinct CDR3 sequences, less than 45% of them singletons; the top ten hold around 10%. The sample comprised peripheral blood or thyroid tissue (not recorded which). The receptors shown here come from an adult man with Graves' hyperthyroidism. The CDR3 runs from the conserved cysteine through the conserved F or W. The D gene is left open where the match is weak. Where a row states a size, it is once, few, many or the class of an expanded clone; other rows omit it.

TRBJ1-6 | many | TRBV4-1 | NA | TGCGCCAGCAGCCACGACAGGCTTTCACCCCTCCACTTT | CASSHDRLSPLHF
TRBJ2-7 | NA | TRBV5-1 | TRBD1 | TGCGCCAGCAGCTTGGACCCCGGGGGACAGGGCTACGAGCAGTACTTC | CASSLDPGGQGYEQYF
TRBJ2-7 | NA | TRBV24-1 | TRBD2 | TGTGCCACCAGTGACCCCTCGGCGGATAGCGGGAAGAGAGCCGAGCAGTACTTC | CATSDPSADSGKRAEQYF
TRBJ1-2 | many | TRBV19 | NA | TGTGCCAGTAGTATTTCGGGGAGAAATGGCTACACCTTC | CASSISGRNGYTF
TRBJ2-7 | few | TRBV10-3 | NA | TGTGCCAGCAGTGAAGAAGGCACCGAGCAGTACTTC | CASSEEGTEQYF
TRBJ1-1 | NA | TRBV25-1 | NA | TGTGCCAGCCCTGGGGAAGTATGGGGGACTGAAGCTTTCTTT | CASPGEVWGTEAFF
TRBJ2-7 | NA | TRBV6-5 | TRBD1 | TGTGCCAGCAGGAAGGACAGGGGGCTTTACGAGCAGTACTTC | CASRKDRGLYEQYF
TRBJ1-2 | many | TRBV10-3 | NA | TGTGCCATCAGTGAGTCAGACAGTCAGAACTATGGCTACACCTTC | CAISESDSQNYGYTF
TRBJ2-7 | NA | TRBV7-9 | NA | TGTGCCAGCAGCCCCAGGAGGATTGAGCAGTACTTC | CASSPRRIEQYF
TRBJ1-5 | few | TRBV9 | NA | TGTGCCAGCTCACCACCGGGTAAGGGGCTGTATGGCAATCAGCCCCAGCATTTT | CASSPPGKGLYGNQPQHF
TRBJ2-1 | NA | TRBV7-3 | NA | TGTGCCAGCAGCTTATCTGACAATGAGCAGTTCTTC | CASSLSDNEQFF
TRBJ1-6 | NA | TRBV12-3/TRBV12-4 | NA | TGTGCCGGCAGTCTCGGGACGGCCAATTCACCCCTCCACTTT | CAGSLGTANSPLHF
TRBJ1-6 | many | TRBV7-2 | NA | TGTGCCAGCAGCTTATACTGGAATTCACCCCTCCACTTT | CASSLYWNSPLHF
TRBJ1-2 | many | TRBV28 | NA | TGTGCCAGCAGTTTAGTCTCGGCGGGCCGGTACTATGGCTACACCTTC | CASSLVSAGRYYGYTF
TRBJ1-1 | many | TRBV7-2 | NA | TGTGCCAGCAGGGGTCCAGTGAACACTGAAGCTTTCTTT | CASRGPVNTEAFF
TRBJ1-1 | many | TRBV11-3 | TRBD1 | TGTGCCACCCCCGAGACAGGGGGCACTGAAGCTTTCTTT | CATPETGGTEAFF
TRBJ2-7 | many | TRBV15 | NA | TGTGCCACCAGCAGAGCACAGGGTAGGTTCGAGCAGTACTTC | CATSRAQGRFEQYF
TRBJ1-4 | NA | TRBV3-1 | TRBD1 | TGTGCCAGCAGCCCTCGCGGACAGGGAGGTGAAAAACTGTTTTTT | CASSPRGQGGEKLFF
TRBJ2-5 | few | TRBV10-3 | TRBD1 | TGTGCCAGCAGTATCCCCGGACAGGGGAGGAAGACCCAGTACTTC | CASSIPGQGRKTQYF
TRBJ2-7 | NA | TRBV7-2 | TRBD1 | TGTGCCAGCAGCCAACATCAGGGGGCCGAGCAGTACTTC | CASSQHQGAEQYF
TRBJ2-5 | few | TRBV4-2 | NA | TGTGCCAGCAGCCAAGGGGGCGTCTTAGAGACCCAGTACTTC | CASSQGGVLETQYF
TRBJ2-7 | many | TRBV5-5 | NA | TGTGCCAGCAGCCCTCGGGGGTCGGTCTACGAGCAGTACTTC | CASSPRGSVYEQYF
TRBJ2-2 | few | TRBV5-8 | NA | TGTGCCAGCAGTACAGAGCCGAACACCGGGGAGCTGTTTTTT | CASSTEPNTGELFF
TRBJ1-5 | many | TRBV7-9 | TRBD1 | TGTGCCAGCAGCTTAGGTGACAGGGGAGGCAATCAGCCCCAGCATTTT | CASSLGDRGGNQPQHF
TRBJ2-7 | many | TRBV29-1 | TRBD1 | TGCAGCGTTGCCCCCGGGACAGGGGGTCGTGAGCAGTACTTC | CSVAPGTGGREQYF
TRBJ2-5 | many | TRBV12-3/TRBV12-4 | TRBD2 | TGTGCCAGCAGTTTTCCCTCAGCGGGAGGGGTAGAGACCCAGTACTTC | CASSFPSAGGVETQYF
TRBJ2-5 | NA | TRBV25-1 | NA | TGTGCCAGCGGTCCCCGATCCAGCAGGGGAGAGGCCCAGTACTTC | CASGPRSSRGEAQYF
TRBJ2-7 | NA | TRBV11-2 | TRBD1 | TGTGCCAGCAGCCCATCGACAGGGTATTCGTACGAGCAGTACTTC | CASSPSTGYSYEQYF
TRBJ1-4 | many | TRBV7-8 | TRBD1 | TGTGCCAGCAGCACCCGGACAGGAAGATTTGAAAAACTGTTTTTT | CASSTRTGRFEKLFF
TRBJ2-5 | few | TRBV5-1 | NA | TGTGCCAGCAGCTTGGGTCCGAGTGGCGGGGAGACCCAGTACTTC | CASSLGPSGGETQYF
TRBJ2-7 | NA | TRBV25-1 | NA | TGTGCCAGCAGTCCTTTTCCACAGGGATTCTACGAGCAGTACTTC | CASSPFPQGFYEQYF
TRBJ1-1 | many | TRBV10-2 | NA | TGCGCCACCATGGTAGCCACTGAAGCTTTCTTT | CATMVATEAFF
TRBJ1-1 | NA | TRBV3-1 | TRBD1 | TGTGCCAGCAGCCAAGCAGACAGGGGGCCCGGAGCTTTCTTT | CASSQADRGPGAFF
TRBJ1-2 | NA | TRBV6-6 | NA | TGTGCCAGCAGTTCCGGGATTTCTAGCTATGGCTACACCTTC | CASSSGISSYGYTF
TRBJ1-5 | NA | TRBV20-1 | TRBD1 | TGCAGCTCGACAGGGAGGGATCAGCCCCAGCATTTT | CSSTGRDQPQHF
TRBJ2-5 | NA | TRBV5-1 | NA | TGTGCCAGCAGCTTAGACAGAGGTCGGGGACAAAAAGAGACCCAGTACTTC | CASSLDRGRGQKETQYF
TRBJ1-6 | NA | TRBV10-3 | NA | TGTGCCAGCAGCCGAGGCTCCTATAATTCACCCCGCCACTTT | CASSRGSYNSPRHF
TRBJ1-4 | NA | TRBV7-2 | NA | TGTGCCAGCAGGAAGGGCCCCGCGACAGCAACTAATGAAAAACTGTTTTTT | CASRKGPATATNEKLFF
TRBJ1-2 | many | TRBV29-1 | NA | TGCAGTATCCATACTAACTATGGCTACACCTTC | CSIHTNYGYTF
TRBJ2-7 | NA | TRBV6-5 | NA | TGTGCCAGCAGTTCTCCAGGGGACCCACTCCACGAGCAGTACTTC | CASSSPGDPLHEQYF
TRBJ1-3 | many | TRBV29-1 | NA | TGCAGCGTTATGGAGACGGTGGGAAACACCATATATTTT | CSVMETVGNTIYF
TRBJ1-5 | many | TRBV19 | NA | TGTGCCAGTAGTCGCCATTCCCAGGAACATCAGCCCCAGCATTTT | CASSRHSQEHQPQHF
TRBJ1-2 | many | TRBV15 | NA | TGTGCCACCAGCAGATCAAAGAAGTATGGCTACACCTTC | CATSRSKKYGYTF
TRBJ1-6 | many | TRBV7-9 | NA | TGTGCCAGCAGCTCCTGGCACCCAACAGGGAGGATGGATTCACCCCTCCACTTT | CASSSWHPTGRMDSPLHF
TRBJ2-7 | NA | TRBV7-9 | NA | TGTGCCAGCAGCGTTCGGGCAGGGAGCTCCTACGAGCAGTACTTC | CASSVRAGSSYEQYF
TRBJ2-7 | NA | TRBV12-3/TRBV12-4 | NA | TGTGCCAGCAGTTCGAGTCGCGCCTCCTACGAGCAGTACTTC | CASSSSRASYEQYF
TRBJ1-5 | many | TRBV12-3/TRBV12-4 | NA | TGTGCCAGCAGTTTGGGTTGGGGCAACGAACATCAGCCCCAGCATTTT | CASSLGWGNEHQPQHF
TRBJ2-5 | many | TRBV24-1 | TRBD1 | TGTGCCACCAGTGACCCGACAGGGTACGAGACCCAGTACTTC | CATSDPTGYETQYF
TRBJ1-5 | many | TRBV20-1 | TRBD1 | TGCAGTGCACGACAGGGCCCTCAGCCCCAGCATTTT | CSARQGPQPQHF
TRBJ2-7 | NA | TRBV11-2 | NA | TGTGCCAGCAGCTTAGCCAATCTGCTCTACGAGCAGTACTTC | CASSLANLLYEQYF
TRBJ1-1 | NA | TRBV7-2 | TRBD1 | TGTGCCAGCAGCAGTGCCAGGGGGACCTCTGAAGCTTTCTTT | CASSSARGTSEAFF